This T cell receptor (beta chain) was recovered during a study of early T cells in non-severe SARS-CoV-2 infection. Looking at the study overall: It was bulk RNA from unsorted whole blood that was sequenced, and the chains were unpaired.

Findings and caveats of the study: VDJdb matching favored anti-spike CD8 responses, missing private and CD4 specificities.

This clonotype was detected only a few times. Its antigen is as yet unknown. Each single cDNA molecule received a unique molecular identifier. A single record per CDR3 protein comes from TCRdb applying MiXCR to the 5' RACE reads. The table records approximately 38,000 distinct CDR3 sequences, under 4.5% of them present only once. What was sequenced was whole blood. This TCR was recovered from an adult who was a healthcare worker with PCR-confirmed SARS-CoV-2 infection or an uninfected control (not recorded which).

The CDR3 reads CASSRLGDRSYEQYF. The CDR3 bases are TGTGCCAGCAGCCGCCTGGGGGACCGCTCCTACGAGCAGTACTTC. The V call is TRBV7-9, the J call TRBJ2-7, with D perhaps given as TRBD1 or TRBD2 (5 bases each). Germline CDR1 reads SEHNR; CDR2 reads FQNEAQ (reference sequence). The V gene lost 5 bases and the J gene lost 0 bases, with 14 bases spanning the gap. CDR3 length equals 15 residues.